One sample yielded the 28 T cell receptor beta chains listed below, sequenced in a study of technical replicates of blood from a handful of donors. Libraries were prepared by immunoSEQ multiplex PCR; TCRdb keeps only in-frame clonotypes and omits some of them. This sample has roughly 92,000 clones, with about 95% found just once. Sequences were obtained from T cells isolated from PBMCs. The receptors originated from a human donor in good health.

V and J are TRBV9 and TRBJ2-3; a possible D gene is TRBD2 (6 bases). The germline CDR1 and CDR2 sequences are SGDLS and YYNGEE. The V and J ends lost 4 bases and 6 bases respectively, with 15 bases between them. This CDR3 comprises 14 residues. The CDR3, as DNA: TGTGCCAGCAGCCACAGCGGGCCCCCCGATACGCAGTATTTT. This gives the protein CASSHSGPPDTQYF.

The CDR3 DNA sequence: TGTGCCAGCCACAGGGGGAACACTGAAGCTTTCTTT. Its translation: CASHRGNTEAFF. The V and J genes are TRBV6-5 and TRBJ1-1, with 7 bases that match TRBD1. Germline V gene data show CDR1 as MNHEY and CDR2 as SVGAGI. The V gene end was trimmed by 8 bases and the J gene end by 1 base; junction bases not matched to a gene: 1. This CDR3 comprises 12 residues.

The chain recombines TRBV7-9 with TRBJ2-7; 9 bases agree with TRBD2. This CDR3 spans 13 amino acids. V lost 5 bases, J lost 5 bases, and 4 bases stayed unmatched. Germline CDR1 is SEHNR and CDR2 is FQNEAQ (reference sequence). CDR3 coding DNA: TGTGCCAGCAGCACCGGCGGGGGGGACGAGCAGTACTTC. It codes for CASSTGGGDEQYF.

The chain is built from TRBV4-2 and TRBJ2-7; possible D gene TRBD1, 5 bases. CDR1 is LGHNA, CDR2 YNFKEQ, per germline. V was clipped by 5 bases and J by 3 bases, with 14 bases between them. There are 14 residues in the CDR3. Written as DNA, the CDR3 is TGTGCCAGCAGCTACCAGGTACAGGACTACGAGCAGTACTTC. This gives the protein CASSYQVQDYEQYF.

The chain is built from TRBV30 and TRBJ2-3; 12 bases map to TRBD2. This CDR3 has 13 residues. The germline gives CDR1 GTSNPN, CDR2 SVGIG (reference sequence). With V trimmed by 8 bases and J by 3 bases, 3 bases remained unmatched. CDR3 sequence: CAKTSGSTDTQYF. CDR3 DNA: TGTGCCAAGACTAGCGGGAGTACAGATACGCAGTATTTT.

The chain employs TRBV15 and TRBJ1-2; maybe TRBD1 (5 bases). Germline V gene sequence: CDR1 LNHNV, CDR2 YYDKDF (reference sequence). Trimming cost V 6 bases and J 3 bases, with 20 bases left between them. The CDR3 covers 16 residues. CDR3 residues: CATRVMTGGMDYGYTF. CDR3 DNA sequence: TGTGCCACCAGAGTGATGACGGGGGGGATGGACTATGGCTACACCTTC.

This rearrangement joins TRBV11-2 to TRBJ2-3; D might be TRBD2 (6 bases). The CDR3 consists of 16 residues. Looked up from germline, CDR1 is SGHAT and CDR2 is FQNNGV. V lost 5 bases, J lost 0 bases, and 15 bases lay in between. The CDR3 spells CASSARRAGSTDTQYF. As DNA, the CDR3 is TGTGCCAGCAGCGCCCGGAGGGCCGGAAGCACAGATACGCAGTATTTT.

This chain connects TRBV28 to TRBJ2-2; D gene unclear. The CDR3 loop spans 16 amino acids. The V end was cut by 6 bases, the J end by 0 bases, with 14 bases between. Germline CDR1 reads MDHEN; CDR2 reads SYDVKM. CDR3 protein: CASRIQFSANTGELFF. The CDR3 DNA reads TGTGCCAGCAGGATACAGTTTTCCGCGAACACCGGGGAGCTGTTTTTT.

This chain uses TRBV9 with TRBJ2-4, with 10 bases identical to TRBD1. V trimming: 4 bases; J trimming: 2 bases; junction bases outside the gene matches: 9. The CDR3 has 17 amino acids. Per germline, CDR1 SGDLS and CDR2 YYNGEE. CDR3 sequence reads: CASSTTGTGDPKNIQYF. CDR3 DNA sequence: TGTGCCAGCAGCACCACCGGGACAGGGGATCCCAAAAACATTCAGTACTTC.

This chain joins TRBV28 and TRBJ2-2; D may be TRBD1 (5 bases). Trimming removed 8 bases from V and 2 bases from J, with 9 bases in between. The CDR3 runs to 13 residues. Germline V gives CDR1 MDHEN, CDR2 SYDVKM. The CDR3, as DNA: TGTGCCAGCCGAGACAGTAACACCGGGGAGCTGTTTTTT. Protein sequence: CASRDSNTGELFF. Complete variable domain (other parts from reference TRBV28 and TRBJ2-2): DVKVTQSSRYLVKRTGEKVFLECVQDMDHENMFWYRQDPGLGLRLIYFSYDVKMKEKGDIPEGYSVSREKKERFSLILESASTNQTSMYLCASRDSNTGELFFGEGSRLTVL.

A single count supports this clone. V and J are TRBV7-3 and TRBJ1-2; 9 bases agree with TRBD1. The CDR3 has 17 amino acids. Trimming took 5 bases from V and 6 from J; bases not matched to a gene: 16. The germline V gene encodes CDR1 SGHTA and CDR2 FQGTGA. As DNA, the CDR3 is TGTGCCAGCAGCGGTCCGCCGGGACAGGGAAAAAGCGATGGCTACACCTTC. Translating it yields CASSGPPGQGKSDGYTF.

J is TRBJ2-2 and V is TRBV5-8, with 12 bases that match TRBD2. Trimming cost V 4 bases and J 4 bases; bases outside gene matches: 8. Germline V gene sequence: CDR1 SGHTS, CDR2 YDEGEE. This CDR3 is built from 17 residues. The CDR3 is CASSRPGLAGITGELFF. As DNA, the CDR3 is TGTGCCAGCAGCCGACCGGGACTAGCGGGTATCACCGGGGAGCTGTTTTTT.

This clone appeared once. The chain carries TRBV13 and TRBJ2-2; D is possibly TRBD1 (5 bases). The germline CDR1 and CDR2 sequences are PRHDT and FYEKMQ (reference sequence). With 1 base removed from V and 5 bases from J, the gap between germline ends came to 17 bases. The CDR3 is 17 residues long. The CDR3 sequence is CASSLDGRDRWTGELFF. DNA for the CDR3: TGTGCCAGCAGCTTAGATGGCAGGGATAGATGGACCGGGGAGCTGTTTTTT. Drawing the rest from reference TRBV13 and TRBJ2-2, the complete variable domain is AAGVIQSPRHLIKEKRETATLKCYPIPRHDTVYWYQQGPGQDPQFLISFYEKMQSDKGSIPDRFSAQQFSDYHSELNMSSLELGDSALYFCASSLDGRDRWTGELFFGEGSRLTVL.

V is TRBV18 and J is TRBJ1-1, with 7 bases matching TRBD1. The CDR3 consists of 13 residues. Per the germline V gene, CDR1 is KGHSH and CDR2 is LQKENI. J was trimmed by 4 bases and V by 3 bases; bases with no gene match: 2. CDR3 nucleotides: TGTGCCAGCTCACCTCGGACAGGCACTGAAGCTTTCTTT. Its protein product is CASSPRTGTEAFF. The complete variable domain, with remaining parts taken from reference TRBV18 and TRBJ1-1, reads NAGVMQNPRHLVRRRGQEARLRCSPMKGHSHVYWYRQLPEEGLKFMVYLQKENIIDESGMPKERFSAEFPKEGPSILRIQQVVRGDSAAYFCASSPRTGTEAFFGQGTRLTVV.

The rearrangement links TRBV27 to TRBJ2-7; 9 bases are shared with TRBD1. Germline values: CDR1 MNHEY, CDR2 SMNVEV (reference sequence). The CDR3 has 14 residues. The V segment lost 3 bases and the J segment 3 bases; nucleotides outside the gene matches: 3. This CDR3 is CASSLGDRDYEQYF. The CDR3 DNA reads TGTGCCAGCAGTTTGGGGGACAGGGACTACGAGCAGTACTTC.

The V gene is TRBV30, the J gene TRBJ2-3; 9 positions agree with TRBD1. The CDR3 is 17 amino acids. V was pared by 2 bases and J by 0 bases, with 9 bases of the junction left unmatched. Germline CDR1 is GTSNPN and CDR2 is SVGIG (reference sequence). The CDR3 DNA reads TGTGCCTGGAGTATGGGACAGGGAAAGTATAGCACAGATACGCAGTATTTT. Translating gives CAWSMGQGKYSTDTQYF. The full variable domain, rest sourced from reference TRBV30 and TRBJ2-3, is SQTIHQWPATLVQPVGSPLSLECTVEGTSNPNLYWYRQAAGRGLQLLFYSVGIGQISSEVPQNLSASRPQDRQFILSSKKLLLSDSGFYLCAWSMGQGKYSTDTQYFGPGTRLTVL.

The rearrangement joins TRBV28 to TRBJ2-5; perhaps TRBD2 as D (6 bases). The ends were cut back, 7 bases at V and 1 base at J, with 13 bases in the middle. Germline lookup yields CDR1 MDHEN and CDR2 SYDVKM. CDR3 length: 14 amino acids. CDR3 sequence reads: CASTMRGFQETQYF. As DNA, the CDR3 is TGTGCCAGCACTATGCGGGGATTCCAAGAGACCCAGTACTTC.

This chain links TRBV7-9 with TRBJ2-7; TRBD1 matches 10 bases. The CDR3 is 16 residues long. Germline-derived CDR1 and CDR2 are SEHNR and FQNEAQ (reference sequence). V shed 0 bases, J shed 1 base, and the junction held 3 bases outside the gene matches. The DNA for the CDR3 is TGTGCCAGCAGCTTAGCATTGGGACAGGGGTCCTACGAGCAGTACTTC. It translates to CASSLALGQGSYEQYF. Full variable domain (rest looked up from reference TRBV7-9 and TRBJ2-7): DTGVSQNPRHKITKRGQNVTFRCDPISEHNRLYWYRQTLGQGPEFLTYFQNEAQLEKSRLLSDRFSAERPKGSFSTLEIQRTEQGDSAMYLCASSLALGQGSYEQYFGPGTRLTVT.

The chain links TRBV4-1 to TRBJ2-3, with 12 bases that match TRBD2. After removal of 4 bases from V and 2 bases from J, the junction contained 10 bases not matched to a gene. This CDR3 spans 18 amino acids. The germline V gene encodes CDR1 MGHRA and CDR2 YSYEKL. The CDR3 region is CASSRGTSGLIYTDTQYF. DNA for the CDR3: TGCGCCAGCAGCCGCGGGACTAGCGGGCTTATTTACACAGATACGCAGTATTTT.

The chain uses TRBV29-1 and TRBJ2-7; TRBD2 aligns across 15 bases. The CDR3 is 18 residues long. With V trimmed by 4 bases and J by 3 bases, 13 bases remained unmatched. Germline assignment: CDR1 SQVTM and CDR2 ANQGSEA. CDR3 residues: CSVVGRGLAGGRFYEQYF. The CDR3 DNA sequence: TGCAGCGTTGTTGGGAGGGGACTAGCGGGAGGACGGTTCTACGAGCAGTACTTC.

The rearrangement links TRBV5-4 to TRBJ2-1, with 13 bases that match TRBD2. Germline values: CDR1 SGHNT, CDR2 YYREEE (reference sequence). The CDR3 is made up of 14 amino acids. After removal of 4 bases from V and 8 bases from J, the junction contained 3 bases not matched to a gene. The CDR3: CASSLGLAGYEQFF. The CDR3 coding sequence is TGTGCCAGCAGCCTGGGACTAGCGGGATATGAGCAGTTCTTC.

The chain is built from TRBV28 and TRBJ1-1; D is unresolved. Germline V gives CDR1 MDHEN, CDR2 SYDVKM. Trimming stripped 6 bases from V and 2 bases from J, with 13 bases between. This CDR3 contains 14 residues. The CDR3 sequence is CASRPSRLNTEAFF. The CDR3 nucleotides are TGTGCCAGCAGGCCTAGTCGGCTTAACACTGAAGCTTTCTTT.

The chain combines TRBV5-6 with TRBJ1-2; D unresolved. This CDR3 has 15 residues. From germline, CDR1 is SGHDT and CDR2 YYEEEE. V dropped 4 bases and J dropped 2 bases, with 15 bases sitting between them. The CDR3 is CASSLPGGRNYGYTF. The CDR3 DNA reads TGTGCCAGCAGCCTCCCGGGAGGGAGGAACTATGGCTACACCTTC.

The J gene is TRBJ2-7, the V gene TRBV7-2; the match to TRBD2 covers 11 bases. The CDR3 runs to 15 residues. Germline V gene data show CDR1 as SGHTA and CDR2 as FQGNSA. Trimming took 1 base from V and 3 from J; bases not matched to a gene: 2. CDR3 protein: CASSLGLAGYYEQYF. The CDR3 DNA is TGTGCCAGCAGCTTAGGACTAGCGGGATACTACGAGCAGTACTTC.

The chain has TRBV10-3 and TRBJ2-7, with unresolved D. V lost 7 bases, J lost 0 bases, and 13 bases lay in between. CDR3 size: 14 residues. The germline CDR1 and CDR2 sequences are ENHRY and SYGVKD. As DNA, the CDR3 is TGTGCCATCATGTCGCCGGGTTACTCCTACGAGCAGTACTTC. It specifies CAIMSPGYSYEQYF.

This chain joins TRBV19 and TRBJ1-5; D is possibly TRBD1 (5 bases). CDR1 LNHDA and CDR2 SQIVND come from the germline V gene (reference sequence). CDR3 length equals 13 residues. Trimming took 8 bases from V and 6 from J, leaving 14 bases between them. CDR3 region: CASRGREGQPQHF. CDR3 bases: TGTGCCAGTCGGGGCAGGGAGGGTCAGCCCCAGCATTTT.

The chain links TRBV5-1 to TRBJ2-1; 10 bases are a match to TRBD2. Looked up from germline, CDR1 is SGHRS and CDR2 is YFSETQ. J lost 8 bases, V lost 8 bases, and 16 bases had no gene match. CDR3 length equals 16 residues. CDR3 in DNA: TGCGCCAGTGGGGGGATTCTAGCGGGAGTAGTGGATGAGCAGTTCTTC. Translated: CASGGILAGVVDEQFF.

The V call is TRBV15, the J call TRBJ1-1; no firm D call. Trimming stripped 0 bases from V and 1 base from J, with 6 bases between. CDR1 LNHNV and CDR2 YYDKDF come from the germline V gene (reference sequence). The CDR3 spans 14 residues. CDR3 DNA sequence: TGTGCCACCAGCAGAGATCGCGCGAACACTGAAGCTTTCTTT. Translation gives CATSRDRANTEAFF.